Below are 20 T cell receptor beta chains sequenced from a single sample in a study of shared clonotypes between healthy human individuals. The method was immunoSEQ multiplex PCR; TCRdb's version includes in-frame clones alone and lacks a portion of them. The table includes about 1.1 million clones, approximately 78% detected once. Sequencing used memory CD4+ T cells from PBMCs. Regarding subset: CD45RA-negative fraction. These receptors originate from a man between 18 and 29 years old in good health. Some clones in this sample may be carry-over from other donors' samples.

The rearrangement uses TRBV5-1 and TRBJ2-6; 10 bases line up with TRBD1. Germline trimming cut 4 bases from V and 0 bases from J; bases unmatched to any gene: 10. The CDR3 is 19 amino acids. Per the germline V gene, CDR1 is SGHRS and CDR2 is YFSETQ. DNA of the CDR3: TGCGCCAGCAGCGAACCCGACAGGGGGCGGCTCTCTGGGGCCAACGTCCTGACTTTC. It codes for CASSEPDRGRLSGANVLTF.

The chain joins TRBV6-1 to TRBJ2-6; D gene ambiguous. Germline-derived CDR1 and CDR2 are MNHNS and SASEGT. V gave up 8 bases and J gave up 2 bases, with 13 bases separating them. This CDR3 is 15 amino acids long. CDR3 protein: CASATQTAGANVLTF. Written as DNA, the CDR3 is TGTGCCAGCGCCACTCAAACTGCTGGGGCCAACGTCCTGACTTTC.

The V call is TRBV7-9, the J call TRBJ2-5; D is perhaps TRBD2 (5 bases). V shed 5 bases and J shed 5 bases, with 9 bases lying between them. The CDR3 loop spans 12 amino acids. The germline CDR1 and CDR2 sequences are SEHNR and FQNEAQ (reference sequence). CDR3 coding DNA: TGTGCCAGCAGCAAAACTAGGGAGACCCAGTACTTC. This encodes CASSKTRETQYF.

V and J are TRBV18 and TRBJ2-2; no definite D call. The CDR3 sequence is 15 residues long. Germline CDR1 is KGHSH and CDR2 is LQKENI. Trimming left V 3 bases short and J 2 bases short, with 10 bases between. The CDR3 is CASSPGRSNTGELFF. CDR3 in DNA: TGTGCCAGCTCACCGGGCAGAAGTAACACCGGGGAGCTGTTTTTT.

The rearrangement uses TRBV30 and TRBJ2-5; D uncertain. The better agreement between TRBJ2-7 and the DNA end casts doubt on the J call. The CDR3 covers 11 residues. Germline CDR1 GTSNPN, CDR2 SVGIG (reference sequence). The CDR3 DNA sequence: TGTGCCTGGAGTGGAGTCTACGAGCAGTACTTC. Protein product: CAWSGVYEQYF.

This clone appeared a few times. The sample contains more than one DNA sequence encoding this CDR3. The chain joins TRBV28 to TRBJ1-2, with TRBD1 matching over 8 bases. J was trimmed by 2 bases and V by 6 bases; bases with no gene match: 5. The CDR3 contains 14 residues. The germline V gene has CDR1 MDHEN and CDR2 SYDVKM. This chain's CDR3 is CASSRTGGNYGYTF. DNA for the CDR3: TGTGCCAGCAGCCGCACAGGGGGAAACTATGGCTACACCTTC.

The chain joins TRBV5-4 to TRBJ2-5, with unresolved D. The DNA end is more similar to TRBJ2-7, so the J call may be wrong. There are 14 residues in the CDR3. The germline gives CDR1 SGHNT, CDR2 YYREEE (reference sequence). Here the CDR3 reads CASSLYLSSYEQYF. DNA for the CDR3: TGTGCCAGCAGCTTGTACTTAAGCTCCTACGAGCAGTACTTC.

The J gene is TRBJ1-1, the V gene TRBV6-1, with TRBD1 matching over 7 bases. The germline V gene encodes CDR1 MNHNS and CDR2 SASEGT. The CDR3 covers 15 residues. V gave up 6 bases and J gave up 1 base; unmatched junction bases: 8. The CDR3 is CASSPRGAGNTEAFF. The CDR3 nucleotides read TGTGCCAGCAGCCCCAGGGGGGCAGGGAACACTGAAGCTTTCTTT.

As DNA, the CDR3 is TGTGCCAGCAGTCCCGCGGGGGAAGCCGCTAGCGGGAGCACAGATACGCAGTATTTT. It encodes CASSPAGEAASGSTDTQYF. The J gene is TRBJ2-3, the V gene TRBV27; TRBD2 aligns across 8 bases. With V trimmed by 5 bases and J by 0 bases, 16 bases remained unmatched. CDR1 and CDR2 from the germline V gene are MNHEY and SMNVEV (reference sequence). The CDR3 extends over 19 amino acids.

In nucleotides, the CDR3 is TGTGCCAGCAGCTTAAGCGGGGATCGAGCGGGAGTACACTACGAGCAGTACTTC. As protein: CASSLSGDRAGVHYEQYF. The chain links TRBV7-3 to TRBJ2-7; 8 bases agree with TRBD2. The CDR3 extends over 18 amino acids. The germline CDR1 and CDR2 sequences are SGHTA and FQGTGA. The trim removed 1 base at V and 3 bases at J, leaving 14 bases unmatched.

This sequence joins TRBV2 and TRBJ2-5; TRBD1 aligns across 12 bases. Germline-derived CDR1 and CDR2 are SNHLY and FYNNEI. Losses at the gene ends were 9 bases for V and 5 bases for J; bases not matched to a gene: 7. CDR3 length equals 14 residues. CDR3 sequence (DNA): TGTGCCAGTCCGGGACAGGGGGCGGGGGAGACCCAGTACTTC. This codes for CASPGQGAGETQYF.

The chain is built from TRBV4-3 and TRBJ2-7; D not resolved. Germline CDR1 is LGHNA and CDR2 is YSLEER. CDR3 length: 14 residues. V was pared by 0 bases and J by 6 bases, with 12 bases between. Written as DNA, the CDR3 is TGCGCCAGCAGCCAAGAACCGGCGCACCCCGAGCAGTACTTC. It yields the protein CASSQEPAHPEQYF.

This clone appeared a single time. The CDR3, as DNA: TGTGCCAGCAGTTTGGACAGGGGAAACACCATATATTTT. This sequence encodes CASSLDRGNTIYF. The chain is built from TRBV6-5 and TRBJ1-3; 7 positions agree with TRBD1. Germline assignment: CDR1 MNHEY and CDR2 SVGAGI. The V and J ends lost 4 bases and 4 bases, in that order; junction bases with no gene match: 1. This CDR3 is built from 13 residues.

The rearrangement links TRBV4-2 to TRBJ1-2; a weak D match, TRBD1 (5 bases). The germline CDR1 and CDR2 sequences are LGHNA and YNFKEQ. The CDR3 covers 15 residues. Trimming removed 1 base from V and 7 bases from J, with 16 bases in between. CDR3 in DNA: TGTGCCAGCAGCCAAGTGGAGGGGCCCGCCGGTGGCTACACCTTC. Amino acids: CASSQVEGPAGGYTF.

The chain recombines TRBV6-1 with TRBJ2-1; D is perhaps TRBD1 (6 bases). Germline V lookup: CDR1 MNHNS, CDR2 SASEGT. Trimming took 2 bases from V and 1 from J, leaving 9 bases between them. The CDR3 covers 15 residues. In nucleotides, the CDR3 is TGTGCCAGCAGTGAATTGGGGGCTTCCTACAATGAGCAGTTCTTC. It specifies CASSELGASYNEQFF.

The chain combines TRBV27 with TRBJ2-1, with 7 positions matching TRBD1. This CDR3 contains 14 residues. Looked up from germline, CDR1 is MNHEY and CDR2 is SMNVEV (reference sequence). Germline trimming cut 10 bases from V and 4 bases from J; bases unmatched to any gene: 10. This chain's CDR3 is CATRRDSPYNEQFF. In DNA form, the CDR3 reads TGTGCCACCAGACGGGACAGCCCATACAATGAGCAGTTCTTC.

The chain combines TRBV18 with TRBJ2-7; weak D call: TRBD1 (5 bases). Deletions cut 2 bases from V and 9 bases from J, with 26 bases between. Germline values: CDR1 KGHSH, CDR2 LQKENI. The CDR3 consists of 17 residues. Written as DNA, the CDR3 is TGTGCCAGCTCACCAATGAGTAACCAGGGTGTAGTCGGATCGCAGTACTTC. Protein product: CASSPMSNQGVVGSQYF.

J is TRBJ2-4 and V is TRBV11-2; D unresolved. The CDR3 contains 15 residues. V lost 6 bases and J lost 1, with 13 bases in between. The germline gives CDR1 SGHAT, CDR2 FQNNGV. The CDR3 loop is CASRRTASAKNIQYF. Written as DNA, the CDR3 is TGTGCCAGCAGGCGGACCGCGTCGGCCAAAAACATTCAGTACTTC.

This sequence joins TRBV7-3 and TRBJ2-3, with 12 bases that match TRBD2. The CDR3 runs 14 residues. Germline values: CDR1 SGHTA, CDR2 FQGTGA. The ends lost 5 bases at V and 7 bases at J; junction bases unmatched: 4. CDR3 bases: TGTGCCAGCAGCCGACTAGCGGGAGCCCATACGCAGTATTTT. It encodes CASSRLAGAHTQYF.

This chain joins TRBV28 and TRBJ2-5; 10 bases line up with TRBD2. This CDR3 is built from 15 residues. V lost 1 base to trimming and J lost 3 bases; unmatched junction nucleotides: 2. Per germline, CDR1 MDHEN and CDR2 SYDVKM. CDR3 DNA: TGTGCCAGCAGTTTATTAGCGGGGGGAAAAGAGACCCAGTACTTC. Encoded protein: CASSLLAGGKETQYF.